This TCR beta chain appears in the sequencing data of a study of CD8 T cells in Susac syndrome. TCR beta sequencing covered blood CD8+ and CD4+ T cells. Control patients had untreated stable or active relapsing-remitting multiple sclerosis by revised McDonald criteria. Random-hexamer reverse transcription was applied to roughly 0.5 to 1 ug RNA. Amplification of TCR beta CDR3 across 54 Vbeta and 13 Jbeta was performed with immunoSEQ multiplex PCR. TCRdb used MiXCR to reprocess the immunoSEQ multiplex PCR reads, holding one entry per CDR3 protein. The table has approximately 230,000 distinct CDR3 sequences, 80% to 95% seen once. Sample: CD4+ T cells from PBMCs. The sequence derives from a human donor with multiple sclerosis.

As DNA, the CDR3 is TGTGCCAGCAGCCAAGACGACAGGCAGTCGGGCTACACCTTC. Protein product: CASSQDDRQSGYTF. The chain uses TRBV3-1 and TRBJ1-2, with D possibly TRBD1 on 6 matching bases. Germline CDR1 is LGHDT and CDR2 is YNNKEL (reference sequence). This CDR3 is built from 14 residues. The V gene lost 0 bases and the J gene lost 8 bases, with 13 bases spanning the gap.